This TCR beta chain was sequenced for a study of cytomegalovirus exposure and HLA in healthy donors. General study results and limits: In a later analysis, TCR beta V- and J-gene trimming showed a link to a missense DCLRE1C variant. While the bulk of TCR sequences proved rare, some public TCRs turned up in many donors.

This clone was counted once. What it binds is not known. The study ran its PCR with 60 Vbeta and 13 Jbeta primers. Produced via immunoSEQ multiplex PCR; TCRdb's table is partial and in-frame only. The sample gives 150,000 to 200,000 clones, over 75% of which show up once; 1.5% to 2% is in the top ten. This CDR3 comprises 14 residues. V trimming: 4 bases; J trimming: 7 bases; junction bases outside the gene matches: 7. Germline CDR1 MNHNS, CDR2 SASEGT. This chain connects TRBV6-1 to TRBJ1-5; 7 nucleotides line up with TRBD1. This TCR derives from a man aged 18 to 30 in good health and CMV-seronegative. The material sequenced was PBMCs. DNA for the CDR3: TGTGCCAGCAGTGCAGGGGGGTCGCACCAGCCCCAGCATTTT. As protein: CASSAGGSHQPQHF.